The 4 T cell receptor beta chains given below trace back to one sample, sequenced in a study of blood T cell repertoires in COVID-19. The method was immunoSEQ multiplex PCR; TCRdb's version includes in-frame clones alone and lacks a portion of them. The sample holds about 250,000 clones, about four fifths seen once. Source material: peripheral blood. All receptors derive from a middle-aged man with active or convalescent COVID-19.

This chain links TRBV4-2 with TRBJ2-7; no reliable D call. CDR3 length: 14 residues. Trimming cost V 1 base and J 4 bases, with 11 bases left between them. CDR1 and CDR2 from the germline V gene are LGHNA and YNFKEQ. The CDR3 spells CASSQVSGTYEQYF. The CDR3 DNA is TGTGCCAGCAGCCAAGTGTCAGGTACTTACGAGCAGTACTTC.

The V call is TRBV30, the J call TRBJ1-1; D gene ambiguous. The CDR3 consists of 15 residues. The V end was cut by 1 base, the J end by 1 base, with 13 bases between. CDR1 is GTSNPN, CDR2 SVGIG, per germline (reference sequence). CDR3 in amino acids: CAWSGSLGGNTEAFF. As DNA, the CDR3 is TGTGCCTGGAGTGGCTCTCTGGGAGGGAACACTGAAGCTTTCTTT.

The chain uses TRBV27 and TRBJ2-2, with D perhaps matching TRBD1 (7 bases). The V and J ends lost 5 bases and 4 bases respectively, with 14 bases between them. From germline, CDR1 is MNHEY and CDR2 SMNVEV (reference sequence). CDR3 length equals 15 residues. The CDR3: CASSTTGRGTGELFF. The CDR3 nucleotides are TGTGCCAGCAGTACGACAGGGCGGGGCACCGGGGAGCTGTTTTTT.

The rearrangement joins TRBV27 to TRBJ1-5, with D perhaps matching TRBD1 (6 bases). Germline V CDR1 and CDR2: MNHEY, SMNVEV (reference sequence). V shed 2 bases and J shed 0 bases, with 17 bases lying between them. The CDR3 covers 18 residues. The CDR3 spells CASSLGRGLIFSNQPQHF. CDR3 sequence (DNA): TGTGCCAGCAGTTTAGGCAGGGGACTAATATTTAGCAATCAGCCCCAGCATTTT.